These 7 T cell receptor beta chains originate from one sample sequenced in a study of CD8+CD57+ T cells in acquired aplastic anemia. Whoever was chosen for sequencing had shown CD8+CD57+ cell expansion by flow cytometry. The TCR beta profiling, which covered VDJ combination and CDR3 sequence, was carried out using genomic DNA as the template. TCRdb re-analysed the reads in MiXCR, keeping a single row per CDR3 protein. The table includes around 180,000 distinct CDR3 sequences, about 44% detected once. Sequencing was done on a sample of sorted CD4+, CD8+, or CD8+CD57+ T cells (not recorded which) from PBMCs. The receptors derive from a human donor with aplastic anemia.

The chain couples TRBV4-2 to TRBJ1-5, with D perhaps matching TRBD1 (6 bases). CDR3 length equals 16 residues. The V end was cut by 0 bases, the J end by 4 bases, with 13 bases between. Looked up from germline, CDR1 is LGHNA and CDR2 is YNFKEQ. The CDR3 is CASSQDGQTRNQPQHF. The DNA for the CDR3 is TGTGCCAGCAGCCAAGATGGACAGACGAGGAATCAGCCCCAGCATTTT.

This clonotype has only a few counts. This chain uses TRBV3-1 with TRBJ2-1, with D unresolved. There are 14 residues in the CDR3. Trimming left V 1 base short and J 4 bases short, with 8 bases between. Germline-derived CDR1 and CDR2 are LGHDT and YNNKEL (reference sequence). The CDR3 sequence: CASSQGTRYNEQFF. The CDR3 DNA sequence: TGTGCCAGCAGCCAAGGAACGAGGTACAATGAGCAGTTCTTC.

This clonotype was recorded many times. This sequence joins TRBV5-1 and TRBJ2-1, with D maybe TRBD1 (7 bases). From germline, CDR1 is SGHRS and CDR2 YFSETQ. The CDR3 extends over 15 amino acids. The V and J ends lost 6 bases and 5 bases respectively, with 18 bases between them. CDR3 DNA sequence: TGCGCCAGCACCCTAGGGGGGACAGCAGACAATGAGCAGTTCTTC. It specifies CASTLGGTADNEQFF. Full variable domain (missing parts from reference TRBV5-1 and TRBJ2-1): KAGVTQTPRYLIKTRGQQVTLSCSPISGHRSVSWYQQTPGQGLQFLFEYFSETQRNKGNFPGRFSGRQFSNSRSEMNVSTLELGDSALYLCASTLGGTADNEQFFGPGTRLTVL.

This clonotype appeared many times. The chain carries TRBV12-3 or TRBV12-4 and TRBJ1-1; a possible D gene is TRBD1 (5 bases). The V gene lost 5 bases and the J gene lost 4 bases, with 14 bases spanning the gap. The length of the CDR3 is 14 residues. The CDR3, as DNA: TGTGCCAGCAGTCCCGCCGGGGCGGGCACTGAAGCTTTCTTT. Its translation is CASSPAGAGTEAFF.

This clonotype was observed many times. The chain has TRBV12-3 or TRBV12-4 and TRBJ2-3; 7 bases map to TRBD2. The length of the CDR3 is 14 residues. After removal of 6 bases from V and 4 bases from J, the junction contained 7 bases not matched to a gene. For the CDR3, the DNA is TGTGCCAGCAGAAGGGCAGGGAGGGCAGATACGCAGTATTTT. Translating it yields CASRRAGRADTQYF.

This clonotype was seen once. The final CDR3 position lacks the conserved phenylalanine or tryptophan, pointing to a likely read error. It is unclear where the CDR3 begins or ends on the DNA, so no DNA is shown, and the CDR3 is as TCRdb lists it. V is TRBV2 and J is TRBJ1-2. The CDR3 spans 10 amino acids, including both terminal residues. In germline, CDR1 is SNHLY, CDR2 FYNNEI. CDR3 protein: CANTAGGCTL.

Concerning this clonotype itself: This could be a read error, since a much larger clone is one nucleotide away. This rearrangement joins TRBV12-3 or TRBV12-4 to TRBJ2-2, with D perhaps matching TRBD2 (6 bases). The CDR3 loop spans 14 amino acids. CDR3 nucleotide sequence: TGTGCCAGCAGTTTCGGTCAGGGTAACGGGGGGCTGTTTTTT. It is translated as CASSFGQGNGGLFF.